The 2 T cell receptor beta chains reported below all come from one sample, sequenced in a study of CD8 T cells in ankylosing spondylitis. TCRdb processed the 5' RACE reads anew with MiXCR; each CDR3 protein has one entry. The data show some 87,000 distinct CDR3 sequences, with roughly 27% seen just once and roughly three fifths held by the top ten. The sequenced sample was blood, either unsorted or a sorted T cell fraction (not recorded which). These receptors were taken from a male donor with ankylosing spondylitis or in good health (not recorded which).

J is TRBJ1-1 and V is TRBV11-2, with D perhaps matching TRBD1 (6 bases). Per germline, CDR1 SGHAT and CDR2 FQNNGV. The CDR3 has 11 amino acids. Trimming shortened V by 6 bases and J by 7 bases, and 9 bases separated the two germline ends. The CDR3 reads CASRRTVEAFF. CDR3 nucleotides: TGTGCCAGCAGGAGGACAGTTGAAGCTTTCTTT.

This clonotype was seen a handful of times. The rearrangement uses TRBV20-1 and TRBJ2-3; 8 nucleotides match TRBD1. This CDR3 has 13 residues. J was trimmed by 5 bases and V by 6 bases; bases with no gene match: 7. CDR1 is DFQATT and CDR2 is SNEGSKA in the germline V gene (reference sequence). The CDR3: CSATQGAGDTQYF. The DNA of the CDR3 is TGCAGTGCCACGCAGGGGGCGGGAGATACGCAGTATTTT.